The rows below give T cell receptor beta chains drawn from one sample of a study of T cell responses to AZD1222 COVID-19 vaccine. Sequencing was performed with immunoSEQ multiplex PCR; in TCRdb, only in-frame clones are kept and a portion is missing. Of approximately 91,000 clones detected, 70% to 90% appear once; the ten largest clones hold about 14%. The source was peripheral blood, collected on day 0 of AZD1222 vaccination. The receptors here all came from an adult in good health. Each CDR3 is given without its conserved first and last residue.

v_gene: TRBV9; j_gene: TRBJ1-6; CDR3aa: ASSVNWERDSPLH
v_gene: TRBV6-5; j_gene: TRBJ2-2; CDR3aa: ASSSQGAGELF
v_gene: TRBV6-4; j_gene: TRBJ2-2; CDR3aa: ASSETPRTGELF
v_gene: TRBV7-2; j_gene: TRBJ1-6; CDR3aa: ASSLGASPLH
v_gene: TRBV12-5; j_gene: TRBJ2-1; CDR3aa: ASGFLGSSYNEQF
v_gene: TRBV19; j_gene: TRBJ2-4; CDR3aa: ASMGTDSNIQY
v_gene: TRBV5-1; j_gene: TRBJ2-6; CDR3aa: ASRLTPGQDPSGANVLT
v_gene: TRBV2; j_gene: TRBJ1-5; CDR3aa: ASSVEGISNQPQH
v_gene: TRBV29-1; j_gene: TRBJ1-2; CDR3aa: SVDGAQGGRSGGYT
v_gene: TRBV6-1; j_gene: TRBJ1-2; CDR3aa: ASSEPERTGHYGYT
v_gene: TRBV27; j_gene: TRBJ1-2; CDR3aa: AGGWYGYT
v_gene: TRBV11-3; j_gene: TRBJ2-3; CDR3aa: ASSSYDSSTDTQY
v_gene: TRBV19; j_gene: TRBJ1-4; CDR3aa: ASTRDRDEKLF
v_gene: TRBV2; j_gene: TRBJ1-1; CDR3aa: ASRTGRDEAF
v_gene: TRBV19; j_gene: TRBJ1-5; CDR3aa: ASSRVRQGDNQPQH
v_gene: TRBV30; j_gene: TRBJ2-3; CDR3aa: AWSVHSGGTDTQY
v_gene: TRBV10-3; j_gene: TRBJ2-7; CDR3aa: AMGTGGTYEQY
v_gene: TRBV18; j_gene: TRBJ1-1; CDR3aa: ASSRQGENTEAF
v_gene: TRBV4-3; j_gene: TRBJ1-2; CDR3aa: ASSQLGQGLTYGYT
v_gene: TRBV9; j_gene: TRBJ1-6; CDR3aa: ASSPRDSDNSPLH
v_gene: TRBV11-3; j_gene: TRBJ2-7; CDR3aa: ASSLEGEAHEQY
v_gene: TRBV12-3/TRBV12-4; j_gene: TRBJ2-1; CDR3aa: ASSFTFGEQF
v_gene: TRBV7-2; j_gene: TRBJ2-3; CDR3aa: ASSPRRGGTDTQY
v_gene: TRBV9; j_gene: TRBJ2-1; CDR3aa: ASSARRISGLNEQF
v_gene: TRBV10-3; j_gene: TRBJ2-5; CDR3aa: AISELAAIQETQY
v_gene: TRBV4-1; j_gene: TRBJ1-4; CDR3aa: ASSQDPGVGWEKLF
v_gene: TRBV30; j_gene: TRBJ1-4; CDR3aa: AWRLDRGATNEKLF
v_gene: TRBV10-1; j_gene: TRBJ1-3; CDR3aa: ASNPRRSSGNTIY
v_gene: TRBV7-2; j_gene: TRBJ2-5; CDR3aa: ASSRGTGRETQY
v_gene: TRBV30; j_gene: TRBJ1-2; CDR3aa: AWSVGAGSYT
v_gene: TRBV28; j_gene: TRBJ2-2; CDR3aa: ASRRGGTGELF
v_gene: TRBV27; j_gene: TRBJ1-1; CDR3aa: ASRPLGGVNTEAF
v_gene: TRBV3-1/TRBV3-2; j_gene: TRBJ1-1; CDR3aa: ASSQDQGQGATEAF
v_gene: TRBV3-1/TRBV3-2; j_gene: TRBJ2-3; CDR3aa: ASSQELSGGSTDTQY
v_gene: TRBV5-1; j_gene: TRBJ1-2; CDR3aa: ASSTRTGDYGYT
v_gene: TRBV3-1/TRBV3-2; j_gene: TRBJ2-7; CDR3aa: ASRHGGYEQY
v_gene: TRBV2; j_gene: TRBJ2-7; CDR3aa: ASSVGTGRVQY
v_gene: TRBV9; j_gene: TRBJ2-2; CDR3aa: ASSVGLALNTGELF
v_gene: TRBV18; j_gene: TRBJ1-1; CDR3aa: ASSLWTVMNTEAF
v_gene: TRBV9; j_gene: TRBJ1-2; CDR3aa: ASSVAGVPDGYT
v_gene: TRBV5-5; j_gene: TRBJ2-2; CDR3aa: ASSLNRGTGELF
v_gene: TRBV6-5; j_gene: TRBJ1-1; CDR3aa: ASTTLLGNTEAF
v_gene: TRBV6-5; j_gene: TRBJ1-2; CDR3aa: ASSSRDSTGYGYT
v_gene: TRBV6-5; j_gene: TRBJ1-1; CDR3aa: ASRQVQYTEAF
v_gene: TRBV30; j_gene: TRBJ1-6; CDR3aa: AWSPGGGGTSSPLH
v_gene: TRBV29-1; j_gene: TRBJ2-7; CDR3aa: SVGTSGLGEQY
v_gene: TRBV19; j_gene: TRBJ2-2; CDR3aa: ATKGQGITGELF
v_gene: TRBV6-6; j_gene: TRBJ2-7; CDR3aa: ASSYRPDRAYEQY
v_gene: TRBV5-6; j_gene: TRBJ2-2; CDR3aa: ASSANRGNTGELF
v_gene: TRBV6-5; j_gene: TRBJ2-5; CDR3aa: ASRRSGHQETQY
v_gene: TRBV12-3/TRBV12-4; j_gene: TRBJ1-5; CDR3aa: AGYQPQH
v_gene: TRBV4-1; j_gene: TRBJ1-2; CDR3aa: ASSQETGNYGYT
v_gene: TRBV3-1/TRBV3-2; j_gene: TRBJ1-2; CDR3aa: ASSQDSPGAGYT
v_gene: TRBV28; j_gene: TRBJ1-1; CDR3aa: ASSLLQGATEAF
v_gene: TRBV10-1; j_gene: TRBJ2-2; CDR3aa: ASSGNTGELF
v_gene: TRBV19; j_gene: TRBJ2-1; CDR3aa: ASSEYGRPHDYNEQF
v_gene: TRBV11-2; j_gene: TRBJ1-1; CDR3aa: ASSRQGWTEAF
v_gene: TRBV27; j_gene: TRBJ2-7; CDR3aa: ASSFRTDYNEQY
v_gene: TRBV7-6; j_gene: TRBJ1-5; CDR3aa: ASSAGTGGNQPQH
v_gene: TRBV6-5; j_gene: TRBJ1-1; CDR3aa: ASSYGGALNTEAF